This T cell receptor (beta chain) was obtained from a study of glioma-infiltrating T cells after dendritic cell vaccination. This clone has just a few counts. What it binds is unknown. Whole-study findings and limits: Higher pretreatment TIL content predicted longer progression-free time and survival.

The CDR3 is made up of 15 amino acids. The junction had 8 bases not matched to a gene; V was cut back by 6 bases and J by 5 bases. CDR1 is MNHNS, CDR2 SASEGT, per germline. The assay was immunoSEQ multiplex PCR, and TCRdb's table has in-frame clones only and misses some. The sample carries more than 30,000 clones, approximately 91% recorded once. The rearrangement links TRBV6-1 to TRBJ2-1; 9 bases map to TRBD1. The material was blood, obtained before dendritic cell vaccination. This sequence originates from a human donor with glioblastoma. The CDR3 loop is CASRYTGGVHNEQFF. The CDR3 DNA follows: TGTGCCAGCAGGTACACAGGGGGCGTCCACAATGAGCAGTTCTTC.